The sequence of this T cell receptor (beta chain) was determined in a study of blood T cell repertoires in COVID-19. Assay: immunoSEQ multiplex PCR; the TCRdb copy retains only in-frame clones and omits some. The sample consists of a few hundred thousand clones, more than 80% of them appearing once. The V and J ends lost 4 bases and 3 bases respectively, with 16 bases between them. The length of the CDR3 is 14 residues. The V gene's germline CDR1 is GTSNPN and CDR2 SVGIG (reference sequence). This receptor was taken from a man between 35 and 55 years old who had recovered from COVID-19. Sequencing was performed on PBMCs or T cells enriched from blood (not recorded which). The chain links TRBV30 to TRBJ2-7; D is unclear. The CDR3 region is CAWKRSPMVYEQYF. CDR3 nucleotides: TGTGCCTGGAAGAGGTCCCCCATGGTCTACGAGCAGTACTTC.